The T cell receptor beta chain described here comes from a study of cytomegalovirus exposure and HLA in healthy donors. The PCR was carried out with 60 Vbeta primers and 13 Jbeta primers. Sequencing was performed with immunoSEQ multiplex PCR; in TCRdb, only in-frame clones are kept and a portion is missing. The table lists about 180,000 clones, over 70% of them singletons. V trimming: 1 base; J trimming: 3 bases; junction bases outside the gene matches: 6. The CDR3 extends over 17 amino acids. In germline, CDR1 is MNHNS, CDR2 SASEGT. The receptor comes from a boy aged 2-15 years in good health and CMV-seronegative. V is TRBV6-1 and J is TRBJ2-4, with TRBD2 matching 10 bases. The sample consisted of PBMCs. DNA of the CDR3: TGTGCCAGCAGTGAAGTGCCTCCTAGCGGGGGCAAAAACATTCAGTACTTC. This gives the protein CASSEVPPSGGKNIQYF.